Below are 10 T cell receptor beta chains sequenced from a single sample in a study of neurological immune-mediated disorders. TCRdb processed the 5' RACE reads anew with MiXCR; each CDR3 protein has one entry. Among some 120,000 distinct CDR3 sequences listed, around 3% were seen once. Sequences were obtained from PBMCs. These receptors all come from a young woman with multiple sclerosis.

V and J are TRBV11-3 and TRBJ2-1; possibly TRBD1 or TRBD2 for D (5 bases each). The CDR3 totals 14 residues. The germline CDR1 and CDR2 sequences are SGHNT and YENEEA. V was pared by 1 base and J by 6 bases, with 10 bases between. The CDR3 here is CASSLVGTSNEQFF. The CDR3 DNA sequence: TGTGCCAGCAGCTTAGTCGGGACCTCCAATGAGCAGTTCTTC. Variable domain in full (rest from reference TRBV11-3 and TRBJ2-1): EAGVVQSPRYKIIEKKQPVAFWCNPISGHNTLYWYLQNLGQGPELLIRYENEEAVDDSQLPKDRFSAERLKGVDSTLKIQPAELGDSAVYLCASSLVGTSNEQFFGPGTRLTVL.

This clonotype was counted many times. The chain employs TRBV6-5 and TRBJ2-1, with 10 bases fitting TRBD1. CDR1 MNHEY and CDR2 SVGAGI come from the germline V gene. This CDR3 contains 15 residues. J lost 9 bases, V lost 3 bases, and 8 bases had no gene match. The CDR3 region has the DNA TGTGCCAGCAGTTATTCCGGGACAGGGGTTTTTGAGCAGTTCTTC. Translating it yields CASSYSGTGVFEQFF.

This clonotype was counted many times. V and J are TRBV7-2 and TRBJ2-7, with 9 bases that match TRBD2. J lost 2 bases, V lost 1 base, and 6 bases had no gene match. Looked up from germline, CDR1 is SGHTA and CDR2 is FQGNSA. This CDR3 is 16 amino acids long. The CDR3 loop is CASSLELGGGAYEQYF. CDR3 DNA sequence: TGTGCCAGCAGCTTAGAGTTGGGCGGGGGGGCCTACGAGCAGTACTTC.

This clonotype was counted at least ten times. CDR3 in amino acids: CASHEENSPLHF. In nucleotides, the CDR3 is TGTGCCAGCCATGAGGAGAATTCACCCCTCCACTTT. The chain combines TRBV6-2 or TRBV6-3 with TRBJ1-6; no clear D. CDR3 length: 12 amino acids. V lost 8 bases, J lost 7 bases, and 9 bases lay in between. The germline V gene encodes CDR1 MNHEY and CDR2 SVGEGT.

This clonotype was found many times. This chain connects TRBV5-1 to TRBJ2-7; 7 bases fit TRBD1. Germline values: CDR1 SGHRS, CDR2 YFSETQ. The CDR3 runs to 13 residues. V shed 4 bases, J shed 6 bases, and the junction held 7 bases outside the gene matches. DNA for the CDR3: TGCGCCAGCAGCAGTCAGGGGGAAGCCGAGCAGTACTTC. Translation: CASSSQGEAEQYF.

This clonotype has ten or more counts. The chain carries TRBV15 and TRBJ2-7; D ambiguous. The V and J ends lost 0 bases and 0 bases respectively, with 9 bases between them. CDR3 length: 15 residues. Germline CDR1 reads LNHNV; CDR2 reads YYDKDF (reference sequence). The CDR3 DNA sequence: TGTGCCACCAGCAGAGATTGGCGCCCCTCCTACGAGCAGTACTTC. Amino acids: CATSRDWRPSYEQYF.

This clonotype was seen many times. The chain recombines TRBV20-1 with TRBJ1-5, with D tentatively TRBD1 (6 bases). Germline V gene sequence: CDR1 DFQATT, CDR2 SNEGSKA (reference sequence). Trimming stripped 6 bases from V and 2 bases from J, with 14 bases between. The CDR3 covers 14 residues. The CDR3 nucleotides are TGCAGTGCCGCTAACAGGGATGGCAATCAGCCCCAGCATTTT. Protein sequence: CSAANRDGNQPQHF.

V is TRBV5-1 and J is TRBJ1-1; 10 bases align to TRBD1. CDR3 length equals 15 residues. Looked up from germline, CDR1 is SGHRS and CDR2 is YFSETQ. V was clipped by 0 bases and J by 4 bases; unmatched bases: 3. CDR3 amino acids: CASSLGTGGGTEAFF. The CDR3 DNA sequence: TGCGCCAGCAGCTTGGGGACAGGGGGTGGCACTGAAGCTTTCTTT.

This clonotype occurred many times. The chain carries TRBV24-1 and TRBJ2-2, with 8 bases matching TRBD2. Germline V lookup: CDR1 KGHDR, CDR2 SFDVKD. The CDR3 has 15 amino acids. The ends lost 4 bases at V and 7 bases at J; junction bases unmatched: 7. CDR3 in DNA: TGTGCCACCAGTGAATCCGGGGGGGACATCGGGGAGCTGTTTTTT. Amino acids: CATSESGGDIGELFF.

This clonotype has a count of ten or more. The rearrangement links TRBV14 to TRBJ1-1, with D possibly TRBD1 on 5 matching bases. The V end was cut by 6 bases, the J end by 6 bases, with 17 bases between. CDR1 is SGHDN and CDR2 is FVKESK in the germline V gene. The CDR3 length is 14 residues. Here the CDR3 DNA reads TGTGCCAGCAGTCAGGTTCAGGGTCGGGCTGAAGCTTTCTTT. Translation: CASSQVQGRAEAFF.